These T cell receptor beta chains were read from a single sample in a study of regulatory T cells in long-lasting Graves disease. One entry per CDR3 protein results from TCRdb running MiXCR on the multiplex PCR reads. The data hold hundreds of thousands of distinct CDR3 sequences, with 16% observed a single time. The sample was also reused in another study, on T cells in Graves' hyperthyroidism and ophthalmopathy.

The sequencing used peripheral blood mononuclear cells (PBMCs), collected at new diagnosis, from a patient treated with antithyroid drugs. These receptors originate from a young woman with Graves disease. CDR3s include the opening cysteine and the closing phenylalanine or tryptophan. Fields, in order: CDR3 length, V gene, clone size, J gene, D gene, CDR3 DNA, CDR3 protein. The D gene is left open where the match is weak. Clone size, where shown, is once, few, many, or a class for clones that have expanded.

len: 14
v_gene: TRBV2
abundance: many
j_gene: TRBJ1-5
d_gene: TRBD1
CDR3nt: TGTGCCAGCAGGCCGGGACAGGCAAATCAGCCCCAGCATTTT
CDR3aa: CASRPGQANQPQHF

len: 14
v_gene: TRBV18
abundance: .
j_gene: TRBJ1-1
d_gene: .
CDR3nt: TGTGCCAGCTCACCGATGACCCAATGGGCTGAAGCTTTCTTT
CDR3aa: CASSPMTQWAEAFF

len: 13
v_gene: TRBV29-1
abundance: .
j_gene: TRBJ2-7
d_gene: TRBD1
CDR3nt: TGCAGCGTTGAGCTGGGACAGGCGTACGAGCAGTACTTC
CDR3aa: CSVELGQAYEQYF

len: 13
v_gene: TRBV20-1
abundance: many
j_gene: TRBJ2-3
d_gene: TRBD2
CDR3nt: TGCAGTGCTAGAGCCGGGTTGGGGGGGAAGCAGTATTTT
CDR3aa: CSARAGLGGKQYF

len: 13
v_gene: TRBV12-3/TRBV12-4
abundance: few
j_gene: TRBJ2-5
d_gene: .
CDR3nt: TGTGCCAGCCGATCACACCACCAAGAGACCCAGTACTTC
CDR3aa: CASRSHHQETQYF

len: 17
v_gene: TRBV5-1
abundance: .
j_gene: TRBJ2-1
d_gene: TRBD2
CDR3nt: TGCGCCAGCTCCGTTACTAGCGGGAGCACCAGACAATGGGAGCAGTTCTTC
CDR3aa: CASSVTSGSTRQWEQFF

len: 16
v_gene: TRBV25-1
abundance: .
j_gene: TRBJ2-1
d_gene: TRBD1
CDR3nt: TGTGCCAGCAGTGAATGGGGGACAGGGGGCTTCGATGAGCAGTTCTTC
CDR3aa: CASSEWGTGGFDEQFF

len: 15
v_gene: TRBV20-1
abundance: .
j_gene: TRBJ2-7
d_gene: TRBD1
CDR3nt: TGCAGTGCTAGAGTCGGCGGGACAGGGAGGAACGAGCAGTACTTC
CDR3aa: CSARVGGTGRNEQYF

len: 15
v_gene: TRBV18
abundance: .
j_gene: TRBJ2-7
d_gene: TRBD1
CDR3nt: TGTGCCAGCTCGTCTATTCCGGGACAGGGATACGAGCAGTACTTC
CDR3aa: CASSSIPGQGYEQYF

len: 14
v_gene: TRBV7-9
abundance: few
j_gene: TRBJ1-4
d_gene: .
CDR3nt: TGTGCCAGCGGACAAGAGCCCCTGGATGAAAAACTGTTTTTT
CDR3aa: CASGQEPLDEKLFF

len: 15
v_gene: TRBV28
abundance: few
j_gene: TRBJ2-7
d_gene: .
CDR3nt: TGTGCCAGCGGTGCGGTGAGAGAGTGGCCCTACGAGCAGTACTTC
CDR3aa: CASGAVREWPYEQYF

len: 13
v_gene: TRBV6-5
abundance: .
j_gene: TRBJ1-2
d_gene: TRBD1
CDR3nt: TGTGCCAGCAGTTTGGACAGGGGAGGAGGCTACACCTTC
CDR3aa: CASSLDRGGGYTF

len: 13
v_gene: TRBV12-3/TRBV12-4
abundance: .
j_gene: TRBJ1-2
d_gene: .
CDR3nt: TGTGCCAGCAGTTACACGTCCCTTTGGGGCTACACCTTC
CDR3aa: CASSYTSLWGYTF

len: 14
v_gene: TRBV28
abundance: many
j_gene: TRBJ2-3
d_gene: .
CDR3nt: TGTGCCAGCAGTTTCCTCAACCGGGGGGATACGCAGTATTTT
CDR3aa: CASSFLNRGDTQYF

len: 14
v_gene: TRBV9
abundance: .
j_gene: TRBJ2-3
d_gene: .
CDR3nt: TGTGCCAGCAGCGACGACCCGGTAGGAGATACGCAGTATTTT
CDR3aa: CASSDDPVGDTQYF

len: 12
v_gene: TRBV18
abundance: few
j_gene: TRBJ2-5
d_gene: .
CDR3nt: TGTGCCAGCTCACCACAGAGAGAGACCCAGTACTTC
CDR3aa: CASSPQRETQYF

len: 17
v_gene: TRBV11-2
abundance: few
j_gene: TRBJ2-6
d_gene: TRBD1
CDR3nt: TGTGCCAGCAGCTCGACCTACAGGGGGCCTGGGGCCAACGTCCTGACTTTC
CDR3aa: CASSSTYRGPGANVLTF

len: 14
v_gene: TRBV7-9
abundance: .
j_gene: TRBJ2-2
d_gene: .
CDR3nt: TGTGCCAGCAGCTACTCCCAGAACACCGGGGAGCTGTTTTTT
CDR3aa: CASSYSQNTGELFF

len: 8
v_gene: TRBV7-9
abundance: .
j_gene: TRBJ2-1
d_gene: .
CDR3nt: TGTGCCAGCAGCTTCGGAGGCTTC
CDR3aa: CASSFGGF

len: 13
v_gene: TRBV30
abundance: .
j_gene: TRBJ2-3
d_gene: TRBD1
CDR3nt: TGTGCCGGCAGGGGGACGAGCACAGATACGCAGTATTTT
CDR3aa: CAGRGTSTDTQYF

len: 15
v_gene: TRBV7-2
abundance: many
j_gene: TRBJ2-7
d_gene: .
CDR3nt: TGTGCCAGCAGCGAAAACCCGGGGCCATACTACGAGCAGTACTTC
CDR3aa: CASSENPGPYYEQYF

len: 14
v_gene: TRBV7-2
abundance: few
j_gene: TRBJ2-3
d_gene: TRBD2
CDR3nt: TGTGCCAGCAGGAGGACTAGCGGGAGGGTGGAGCAGTATTTT
CDR3aa: CASRRTSGRVEQYF

len: 12
v_gene: TRBV7-9
abundance: many
j_gene: TRBJ2-1
d_gene: .
CDR3nt: TGTGCCAGCAGCTTGACAGACAATGAGCAGTTCTTC
CDR3aa: CASSLTDNEQFF

len: 23
v_gene: TRBV11-1
abundance: .
j_gene: TRBJ1-5
d_gene: .
CDR3nt: .
CDR3aa: CASSLAGERVYEQYFGPGQPQHF

len: 15
v_gene: TRBV11-2
abundance: many
j_gene: TRBJ2-7
d_gene: .
CDR3nt: TGTGCCAGCAGCACCCGGTTAGCGAGCTCCTACGAGCAGTACTTC
CDR3aa: CASSTRLASSYEQYF

len: 15
v_gene: TRBV19
abundance: .
j_gene: TRBJ1-1
d_gene: .
CDR3nt: TGTGCCAGTAGTATCGGTGGGGTCGGGTTCACTGAAGCTTTCTTT
CDR3aa: CASSIGGVGFTEAFF

len: 15
v_gene: TRBV20-1
abundance: many
j_gene: TRBJ2-7
d_gene: .
CDR3nt: TGCAGTGCTAGAGATCTAACGACCAGCTCCTACGAGCAGTACTTC
CDR3aa: CSARDLTTSSYEQYF

len: 12
v_gene: TRBV2
abundance: many
j_gene: TRBJ2-7
d_gene: .
CDR3nt: TGTGCGAAAGGGAGGGGACAGCACGAGCAGTACTTC
CDR3aa: CAKGRGQHEQYF

len: 17
v_gene: TRBV14
abundance: few
j_gene: TRBJ2-5
d_gene: TRBD2
CDR3nt: TGTGCCAGCAGCCAAGGGAGGAGACTAGCGATTGGAGAGACCCAGTACTTC
CDR3aa: CASSQGRRLAIGETQYF

len: 14
v_gene: TRBV4-2
abundance: .
j_gene: TRBJ2-3
d_gene: .
CDR3nt: TGTGCCAGCAGCCGCGATATCACGGCTAATACGCAGTATTTT
CDR3aa: CASSRDITANTQYF

len: 16
v_gene: TRBV5-1
abundance: .
j_gene: TRBJ2-1
d_gene: .
CDR3nt: TGCGCCAGCAGCTTGGATGGAGCGGCCTCCTACAATGAGCAGTTCTTC
CDR3aa: CASSLDGAASYNEQFF

len: 14
v_gene: TRBV7-3
abundance: few
j_gene: TRBJ1-6
d_gene: .
CDR3nt: TGTGCCAGCAGCACGGGAAACATTAATTCACCCCTCCACTTT
CDR3aa: CASSTGNINSPLHF

len: 15
v_gene: TRBV20-1
abundance: .
j_gene: TRBJ2-3
d_gene: TRBD2
CDR3nt: TGCAGTGCCTATAGACTAGCGACTAGCACAGATACGCAGTATTTT
CDR3aa: CSAYRLATSTDTQYF

len: 15
v_gene: TRBV5-6
abundance: few
j_gene: TRBJ1-2
d_gene: .
CDR3nt: TGTGCCAGCCACCAGAGGGATAGGGGTAACTATGGCTACACCTTC
CDR3aa: CASHQRDRGNYGYTF

len: 16
v_gene: TRBV28
abundance: .
j_gene: TRBJ1-1
d_gene: TRBD1
CDR3nt: TGTGCCAGCAGTTCACAGGGACAGGGGGGCACAGCTGAAGCTTTCTTT
CDR3aa: CASSSQGQGGTAEAFF

len: 13
v_gene: TRBV10-3
abundance: .
j_gene: TRBJ1-6
d_gene: .
CDR3nt: TGTGCCGAGTCGCGGGACCCGGGATTCCCCCTCCACTTT
CDR3aa: CAESRDPGFPLHF

len: 14
v_gene: TRBV7-8
abundance: many
j_gene: TRBJ2-5
d_gene: .
CDR3nt: TGTGCCAGCAGCATACATCCGCCGGAAGAGACCCAGTACTTC
CDR3aa: CASSIHPPEETQYF

len: 15
v_gene: TRBV11-2
abundance: .
j_gene: TRBJ2-5
d_gene: .
CDR3nt: TGTGCCAGCAGCTTAGAGGCCGGGAGCCAAGAGACCCAGTACTTC
CDR3aa: CASSLEAGSQETQYF

len: 15
v_gene: TRBV27
abundance: many
j_gene: TRBJ1-1
d_gene: .
CDR3nt: TGTGCCAGCAGTGTATCCGGGTCTCAAGACACTGAAGCTTTCTTT
CDR3aa: CASSVSGSQDTEAFF

len: 14
v_gene: TRBV18
abundance: .
j_gene: TRBJ1-1
d_gene: .
CDR3nt: TGTGCCAGCTCAAGTAACACCGCGAACACTGAAGCTTTCTTT
CDR3aa: CASSSNTANTEAFF

len: 16
v_gene: TRBV18
abundance: .
j_gene: TRBJ2-1
d_gene: TRBD2
CDR3nt: TGTGCCAGCTCACCGCCCGGGGGGAGCGGAGCCCGAGAGCAGTTCTTC
CDR3aa: CASSPPGGSGAREQFF

len: 14
v_gene: TRBV18
abundance: .
j_gene: TRBJ2-7
d_gene: .
CDR3nt: TGTGCCAGCTCGCGGGACGGGGGGCCCTCCGAGCAGTACTTC
CDR3aa: CASSRDGGPSEQYF

len: 13
v_gene: TRBV28
abundance: many
j_gene: TRBJ1-2
d_gene: .
CDR3nt: TGTGCCAGCAGTTCTCGTCGCAGCCGAGGCTACACCTTC
CDR3aa: CASSSRRSRGYTF

len: 15
v_gene: TRBV6-2/TRBV6-3
abundance: .
j_gene: TRBJ2-7
d_gene: TRBD1
CDR3nt: TGTGCCAGCAGGAAGGGACAGGCTGACTCCTACGAGCAGTACTTC
CDR3aa: CASRKGQADSYEQYF

len: 13
v_gene: TRBV4-1
abundance: few
j_gene: TRBJ2-7
d_gene: .
CDR3nt: TGCGCCAGCAGTTTTACTAGTTCCGGCGAGCAGTACTTC
CDR3aa: CASSFTSSGEQYF

len: 12
v_gene: TRBV7-9
abundance: .
j_gene: TRBJ1-1
d_gene: .
CDR3nt: TGTGCCAGCAGCCCACAGGGAACTGAAGCTTTCTTT
CDR3aa: CASSPQGTEAFF

len: 16
v_gene: TRBV27
abundance: .
j_gene: TRBJ1-4
d_gene: .
CDR3nt: TGTGCCAGCAGCCTAAGGGGATGGGCAGGGAATGAAAAACTGTTTTTT
CDR3aa: CASSLRGWAGNEKLFF

len: 19
v_gene: TRBV6-1
abundance: many
j_gene: TRBJ1-1
d_gene: .
CDR3nt: TGTGCCAGCAGTGAGGCAAGGGATCTACCCGGGGGGGTCACTACCGAAGCTTTCTTT
CDR3aa: CASSEARDLPGGVTTEAFF

len: 18
v_gene: TRBV5-4
abundance: many
j_gene: TRBJ2-1
d_gene: TRBD2
CDR3nt: TGTGCCAGCAGCTCGGGACTAGCGGGGCCCAGCTCCTACAATGAGCAGTTCTTC
CDR3aa: CASSSGLAGPSSYNEQFF

len: 15
v_gene: TRBV30
abundance: .
j_gene: TRBJ1-5
d_gene: TRBD1
CDR3nt: TGTGCCTGGAGTCACCTCGGGACAGGGAATCAGCCCCAGCATTTT
CDR3aa: CAWSHLGTGNQPQHF

len: 14
v_gene: TRBV27
abundance: .
j_gene: TRBJ1-4
d_gene: .
CDR3nt: TGTGCCAGCAGTTCGACAGCCACCAATGAAAAACTGTTTTTT
CDR3aa: CASSSTATNEKLFF

len: 15
v_gene: TRBV5-1
abundance: .
j_gene: TRBJ2-1
d_gene: TRBD1
CDR3nt: TGCGCCAGCAGCTTGGCGACAGGGACCTACAATGAGCAGTTCTTC
CDR3aa: CASSLATGTYNEQFF

len: 13
v_gene: TRBV12-3/TRBV12-4
abundance: many
j_gene: TRBJ2-7
d_gene: TRBD2
CDR3nt: TGTGCCAGCAGAAGGACTAGCGTGAACGAGCAGTACTTC
CDR3aa: CASRRTSVNEQYF

len: 16
v_gene: TRBV2
abundance: .
j_gene: TRBJ2-7
d_gene: TRBD2
CDR3nt: TGTGCCAGCAGTGGGTACAGCGGGGGGAGCTCCTACGAGCAGTACTTC
CDR3aa: CASSGYSGGSSYEQYF

len: 12
v_gene: TRBV5-4
abundance: few
j_gene: TRBJ2-1
d_gene: .
CDR3nt: TGTGCCAGCAGCTTGGCGCTCCATGAGCAGTTCTTC
CDR3aa: CASSLALHEQFF

len: 13
v_gene: TRBV15
abundance: .
j_gene: TRBJ2-7
d_gene: .
CDR3nt: TGTGCCACCAGCAGAGAGCCCATAGACGAGCAGTACTTC
CDR3aa: CATSREPIDEQYF

len: 16
v_gene: TRBV7-2
abundance: .
j_gene: TRBJ1-5
d_gene: TRBD1
CDR3nt: TGTGCCAGCAGCCCCGAGGGGACAGTTCCCAATCAGCCCCAGCATTTT
CDR3aa: CASSPEGTVPNQPQHF

len: 14
v_gene: TRBV30
abundance: .
j_gene: TRBJ2-2
d_gene: .
CDR3nt: TGTGCCTGGAGCACAGGGCCCAACACCGGGGAGCTGTTTTTT
CDR3aa: CAWSTGPNTGELFF

len: 16
v_gene: TRBV15
abundance: few
j_gene: TRBJ2-7
d_gene: TRBD2
CDR3nt: TGTGCCACCAGCGTTGGGAGGCTAGCGGGAGGTAACGAGCAGTACTTC
CDR3aa: CATSVGRLAGGNEQYF